The clone carrying this T cell receptor (beta chain) was recorded at least ten times. The sample originates from a study of patients and donors after allogeneic stem cell transplantation. CDR3 length equals 16 residues. Trimming removed 1 base at V and 1 base at J, with 14 bases between. Per the germline V gene, CDR1 is MDHEN and CDR2 is SYDVKM. MiXCR was run by TCRdb on the RT-PCR reads, yielding one entry per CDR3 protein. The sample holds 410,000 or so distinct CDR3 sequences, approximately 16% seen once. The chain recombines TRBV28 with TRBJ2-7, with D maybe TRBD1 (6 bases). The sequenced sample was blood, either unsorted or a sorted T cell fraction (not recorded which). This sequence originates from a human donor who was either an allogeneic HSCT recipient or a stem cell or donor lymphocyte infusion donor (not recorded which). It is not recorded whose cells these are; they may come from a transplant donor. CDR3 in amino acids: CASSLLPPDSSYEQYF. The CDR3 bases are TGTGCCAGCAGTTTATTGCCGCCGGACAGTTCCTACGAGCAGTACTTC.